The 18 T cell receptor beta chains below all came from one sample that was sequenced in a study of identical twins. Each CDR3 protein is one row after TCRdb ran MiXCR on the 5' RACE reads. The table includes approximately 620,000 distinct CDR3 sequences, over 8.5% detected once. The same sample was also used in a study of yellow fever vaccine responses in identical twins.

Sequenced: PBMCs. These receptors came from a woman younger than 35 in good health.

The table lists this clonotype with a few counts. V and J are TRBV7-8 and TRBJ2-1, with TRBD1 identical over 11 bases. With 8 bases clipped from V and 3 bases from J, the junction kept 3 bases outside the gene matches. The CDR3 contains 14 residues. Germline V gene sequence: CDR1 SGHVS, CDR2 FQNEAQ. CDR3 residues: CASADRGLYNEQFF. DNA for the CDR3: TGTGCCAGCGCGGACAGGGGGCTCTACAATGAGCAGTTCTTC.

The V and J genes are TRBV5-1 and TRBJ1-1, with D possibly matching TRBD1 (5 bases). In germline, CDR1 is SGHRS, CDR2 YFSETQ. This CDR3 comprises 17 residues. Trimming shortened V by 4 bases and J by 4 bases, and 23 bases separated the two germline ends. The CDR3 loop reads CASSPGAGSSLSTEAFF. The CDR3, as DNA: TGCGCCAGCAGCCCCGGAGCAGGGTCCTCCTTGAGCACTGAAGCTTTCTTT.

The V call is TRBV11-1, the J call TRBJ2-3; 13 bases match TRBD2. This CDR3 is built from 19 residues. Unmatched junction bases numbered 12, after V lost 4 bases and J lost 2 bases. CDR1 and CDR2 (germline): SGHAT, FQDESV (reference sequence). CDR3 sequence (DNA): TGTGCCAGCAGCTCCCATCTACTAGCGGGAGGGCGTTCCACAGATACGCAGTATTTT. It encodes CASSSHLLAGGRSTDTQYF.

The chain carries TRBV27 and TRBJ2-7; tentative D call: TRBD1 (6 bases). Germline V gene data show CDR1 as MNHEY and CDR2 as SMNVEV (reference sequence). There are 13 residues in the CDR3. V was pared by 7 bases and J by 6 bases, with 16 bases between. CDR3: CASNPGTFPEQYF. The CDR3 nucleotides are TGTGCCAGCAATCCAGGGACATTCCCCGAGCAGTACTTC.

There are a few counts of this clonotype. This sequence joins TRBV3-1 and TRBJ1-2; D unclear. V was pared by 0 bases and J by 7 bases, with 12 bases between. The CDR3 sequence is 14 residues long. Germline lookup yields CDR1 LGHDT and CDR2 YNNKEL (reference sequence). The DNA of the CDR3 is TGTGCCAGCAGCCAAGACCACACGGGTGGTGGCTACACCTTC. Its translation: CASSQDHTGGGYTF.

This clonotype was seen at least ten times. V and J are TRBV28 and TRBJ2-7; 10 bases map to TRBD1. J was trimmed by 7 bases and V by 7 bases; bases with no gene match: 13. This CDR3 is built from 15 residues. The germline CDR1 and CDR2 sequences are MDHEN and SYDVKM. This CDR3 is CASTREGTGALEQYF. The CDR3 nucleotides are TGTGCCAGCACCAGAGAAGGGACAGGGGCCTTGGAGCAGTACTTC.

This clonotype has just a few counts. J is TRBJ2-2 and V is TRBV7-6, with D possibly TRBD2 on 5 matching bases. V gave up 6 bases and J gave up 2 bases, with 19 bases separating them. The CDR3 is 17 residues long. Germline V gene data show CDR1 as SGHVS and CDR2 as FNYEAQ. In nucleotides, the CDR3 is TGTGCCAGCAGGCCCGCGGCGGGCAACTTAAACACCGGGGAGCTGTTTTTT. The encoded protein is CASRPAAGNLNTGELFF.

J is TRBJ1-5 and V is TRBV20-1; 8 bases agree with TRBD1. Germline V CDR1 and CDR2: DFQATT, SNEGSKA (reference sequence). The CDR3 spans 16 residues. Trimming took 3 bases from V and 1 from J; bases not matched to a gene: 8. CDR3 residues: CSARIGQGWSNQPQHF. Written as DNA, the CDR3 is TGCAGTGCTAGGATTGGACAGGGCTGGAGCAATCAGCCCCAGCATTTT.

Only a few counts were recorded for this clonotype. This chain links TRBV11-2 with TRBJ1-3, with TRBD1 as a possible D gene (5 bases). Germline CDR1 SGHAT, CDR2 FQNNGV. Trimming took 5 bases from V and 3 from J, leaving 17 bases between them. The CDR3 sequence is 16 residues long. The CDR3 DNA reads as TGTGCCAGCAGCCTAGGGGCCAGGGCGGTTGGAAACACCATATATTTT. Its protein is CASSLGARAVGNTIYF.

This clonotype has a handful of counts. The chain recombines TRBV20-1 with TRBJ1-1; TRBD1 agrees at 7 bases. The CDR3 runs 15 residues. The junction had 9 bases not matched to a gene; V was cut back by 2 bases and J by 3 bases. From germline, CDR1 is DFQATT and CDR2 SNEGSKA (reference sequence). The CDR3 protein is CSARPYRGAHTEAFF. CDR3 DNA sequence: TGCAGTGCTAGACCCTACAGGGGCGCCCACACTGAAGCTTTCTTT.

This clonotype was seen a few times. In nucleotides, the CDR3 is TGTGCCAGCAGCCAAGGACTATCTCTCTCCTACAATGAGCAGTTCTTC. Its protein product is CASSQGLSLSYNEQFF. The chain carries TRBV7-9 and TRBJ2-1; TRBD2 is a possible D gene (6 bases). The V end lost 5 bases, the J end lost 0 bases, and 14 bases lay between the germline ends. The CDR3 is 16 residues long. Germline V gives CDR1 SEHNR, CDR2 FQNEAQ (reference sequence).

The gene calls are TRBV4-2 and TRBJ2-3, with TRBD2 identical over 7 bases. Germline V gene lookup returns CDR1 LGHNA and CDR2 YNFKEQ. Germline trimming cut 5 bases from V and 3 bases from J; bases unmatched to any gene: 8. The CDR3 is 15 residues long. The CDR3, as DNA: TGTGCCAGCAGCAGCCGGGAGGCAGGGACAGATACGCAGTATTTT. Its translation is CASSSREAGTDTQYF.

The chain carries TRBV7-6 and TRBJ2-3, with 7 bases lining up with TRBD2. Trimming at V came to 2 bases and at J to 3 bases, leaving 14 bases not matched to a gene. This CDR3 spans 18 amino acids. Germline V gene sequence: CDR1 SGHVS, CDR2 FNYEAQ. CDR3 region: CASSLTTSGASPTDTQYF. CDR3 DNA sequence: TGTGCCAGCAGCTTAACAACGAGCGGGGCCTCCCCAACAGATACGCAGTATTTT.

The chain carries TRBV20-1 and TRBJ1-6, with 8 nucleotides matching TRBD1. The CDR3 consists of 14 residues. CDR1 and CDR2 from the germline V gene are DFQATT and SNEGSKA (reference sequence). Unmatched junction bases numbered 11, after V lost 6 bases and J lost 10 bases. The CDR3 DNA follows: TGCAGTGCCCGTAAGGACAGGGCCGGCTCACCCCTCCACTTT. Residues: CSARKDRAGSPLHF.

This clonotype was seen a handful of times. This chain uses TRBV7-6 with TRBJ2-7; D perhaps matches TRBD2 (6 bases). Germline lookup yields CDR1 SGHVS and CDR2 FNYEAQ. The V end was cut by 1 base, the J end by 7 bases, with 17 bases between. The CDR3 spans 15 residues. In DNA, the CDR3 is TGTGCCAGCAGCTTAGGAGGGGACTCAATCAAGGAGCAGTACTTC. Residues: CASSLGGDSIKEQYF.

The genes are TRBV12-3 or TRBV12-4 and TRBJ2-6, with D perhaps TRBD1 (5 bases). The CDR3 is 17 amino acids. Trimming removed 5 bases from V and 1 base from J, with 15 bases in between. The CDR3 region is CASSPQAWRSGANVLTF. The CDR3 DNA reads TGTGCCAGCAGTCCACAGGCCTGGCGATCTGGGGCCAACGTCCTGACTTTC.

On this clonotype itself: At one end, the junction sequence differs from germline, possibly due to a read error. The V call is TRBV6-1, the J call TRBJ2-7; TRBD1 agrees at 8 bases. The CDR3 totals 16 residues. Germline values: CDR1 MNHNS, CDR2 SASEGT. In DNA form, the CDR3 reads TGTGCCAGCAGTAAAGCCCGGCAGGGGGCATCCTACGAGCAGTACTTC. This codes for CASSKARQGASYEQYF.

This clonotype was detected ten times or more. The CDR3, as DNA: TGTGCCAGCACTCCTGGAGGGTCCTATGGCTACACCTTC. Protein sequence: CASTPGGSYGYTF. V is TRBV12-3 or TRBV12-4 and J is TRBJ1-2; D unclear. The V and J ends lost 7 bases and 4 bases respectively, with 13 bases between them. The CDR3 extends over 13 amino acids.